These 25 T cell receptor beta chains came from one sample sequenced in a study of blood T cell repertoires in COVID-19. Profiled with immunoSEQ multiplex PCR; TCRdb holds only in-frame clones, not every one. The repertoire holds about 70,000 clones, with roughly 88% as singletons. The sample was peripheral blood. Every receptor here comes from a woman in her 70s with acute or convalescent COVID-19.

This clone was observed once. V is TRBV5-1 and J is TRBJ1-2; TRBD1 is a possible D gene (6 bases). V was cut by 0 bases and J by 3 bases, with 12 bases left in between. Germline CDR1 reads SGHRS; CDR2 reads YFSETQ. This CDR3 spans 15 amino acids. The CDR3, as DNA: TGCGCCAGCAGCTTGGATTCAGGGGTTTACTATGGCTACACCTTC. It encodes CASSLDSGVYYGYTF.

This clone has only one observation. In DNA, the CDR3 is TGTGCCAGCAGCTCCCCCGGGGAGATCACTGAAGCTTTCTTT. It translates to CASSSPGEITEAFF. This chain uses TRBV14 with TRBJ1-1; no firm D call. CDR1 and CDR2 (germline): SGHDN, FVKESK. The CDR3 covers 14 residues. The V gene lost 5 bases and the J gene lost 4 bases, with 14 bases spanning the gap.

The J gene is TRBJ1-3, the V gene TRBV11-2, with D maybe TRBD1 (5 bases). V lost 6 bases and J lost 5, with 11 bases in between. Germline CDR1 reads SGHAT; CDR2 reads FQNNGV. The CDR3 runs 13 residues. The CDR3: CASRPGGRNTIYF. The CDR3 DNA reads as TGTGCCAGCAGGCCCGGGGGACGAAACACCATATATTTT.

About this clone itself: An end of the junction differs from the germline gene, which may be a read error. The gene calls are TRBV7-2 and TRBJ1-1; possibly TRBD1 for D (5 bases). This CDR3 has 12 amino acids. Germline V lookup: CDR1 SGHTA, CDR2 FQGNSA. The CDR3 nucleotides read TGTGCCAGCAGATTAGCGGGGGGAGAAGCTTTCTTT. Encoded protein: CASRLAGGEAFF.

The chain employs TRBV28 and TRBJ1-3; the match to TRBD1 covers 8 bases. This CDR3 region has 16 residues. The germline V gene encodes CDR1 MDHEN and CDR2 SYDVKM. V dropped 5 bases and J dropped 1; count of bases not matched to a gene: 7. CDR3 amino acids: CASSRRTGLSGNTIYF. The CDR3 DNA is TGTGCCAGCAGTCGGAGGACAGGGCTTTCTGGAAACACCATATATTTT.

The chain couples TRBV9 to TRBJ2-1, with D possibly matching TRBD2 (6 bases). The CDR3 has 14 residues. Germline CDR1 is SGDLS and CDR2 is YYNGEE. V was shortened by 3 bases and J by 5 bases, with 12 bases between the two germline ends. The CDR3 protein is CASSATSSDNEQFF. CDR3 nucleotide sequence: TGTGCCAGCAGCGCGACCTCTAGCGACAATGAGCAGTTCTTC. The full variable domain, completed using reference TRBV9 and TRBJ2-1, is DSGVTQTPKHLITATGQRVTLRCSPRSGDLSVYWYQQSLDQGLQFLIQYYNGEERAKGNILERFSAQQFPDLHSELNLSSLELGDSALYFCASSATSSDNEQFFGPGTRLTVL.

V usage is TRBV29-1 and J usage is TRBJ1-2, with TRBD1 matching over 8 bases. The trim removed 7 bases at V and 3 bases at J, leaving 19 bases unmatched. The CDR3 totals 17 residues. Per the germline V gene, CDR1 is SQVTM and CDR2 is ANQGSEA. The CDR3, as DNA: TGCAGCGCTGATACTCCGGGACAGGAGTCAGACTACTATGGCTACACCTTC. This encodes CSADTPGQESDYYGYTF.

The chain couples TRBV18 to TRBJ2-7; D possibly corresponds to TRBD2 (5 bases). The CDR3 totals 11 residues. Germline loops: CDR1 KGHSH, CDR2 LQKENI. V was trimmed by 6 bases and J by 5 bases, leaving 8 bases between them. The CDR3 sequence is CASSPRDEQYF. CDR3 sequence (DNA): TGTGCCAGCTCCCCGCGGGACGAGCAGTACTTC.

The J gene is TRBJ1-1, the V gene TRBV5-1; a weak D match, TRBD1 (5 bases). The CDR3 sequence is 15 residues long. Germline lookup yields CDR1 SGHRS and CDR2 YFSETQ. V shed 4 bases and J shed 4 bases, with 17 bases lying between them. CDR3 sequence: CASSPESGLGTEAFF. Written as DNA, the CDR3 is TGCGCCAGCAGCCCTGAATCAGGGCTCGGCACTGAAGCTTTCTTT.

The chain employs TRBV7-9 and TRBJ1-3; weak D call: TRBD1 (6 bases). Per germline, CDR1 SEHNR and CDR2 FQNEAQ (reference sequence). The CDR3 has 14 residues. Trimming stripped 4 bases from V and 3 bases from J, with 10 bases between. For the CDR3, the DNA is TGTGCCAGCAGCTCGGGACAATATGGAAACACCATATATTTT. It codes for CASSSGQYGNTIYF.

The chain uses TRBV27 and TRBJ1-6; 8 nucleotides match TRBD1. Germline CDR1 and CDR2: MNHEY and SMNVEV (reference sequence). Trimming at V came to 4 bases and at J to 7 bases, leaving 15 bases not matched to a gene. This CDR3 is 18 amino acids long. CDR3 in amino acids: CASSSTSTGAESNSPLHF. Written as DNA, the CDR3 is TGTGCCAGCAGTTCCACCTCGACAGGGGCCGAGTCGAATTCACCCCTCCACTTT.

The chain links TRBV14 to TRBJ2-3; D unresolved. CDR3 size: 14 residues. V lost 4 bases and J lost 1, with 9 bases in between. Germline V gene lookup returns CDR1 SGHDN and CDR2 FVKESK. CDR3: CASSPHTGTDTQYF. CDR3 DNA: TGTGCCAGCAGCCCACACACAGGCACAGATACGCAGTATTTT.

This clone was counted a single time. V and J are TRBV10-2 and TRBJ2-7; 10 positions match TRBD1. The V gene's germline CDR1 is WSHSY and CDR2 SAAADI. V lost 9 bases to trimming and J lost 1 base; unmatched junction nucleotides: 3. The CDR3 spans 13 residues. The CDR3 here is CASGTGESYEQYF. CDR3 bases: TGCGCCAGTGGGACAGGGGAATCCTACGAGCAGTACTTC.

In DNA form, the CDR3 reads TGTGCCAGCAGCAAAGGACCCCAGCCGCACGACACGAACACCGGGGAGCTGTTTTTT. Encoded protein: CASSKGPQPHDTNTGELFF. This chain uses TRBV21-1 with TRBJ2-2; no check of the table's D call, TRBD1, against the DNA was made. TRBV21-1 is noted as a pseudogene. The CDR3 covers 19 residues.

The gene calls are TRBV20-1 and TRBJ1-1; TRBD1 matches at 8 bases. V lost 3 bases and J lost 0; bases outside the gene matches: 3. The CDR3 loop spans 14 amino acids. Germline CDR1 and CDR2: DFQATT and SNEGSKA (reference sequence). CDR3 sequence (DNA): TGCAGTGCTAGTGACAGGGGACTGAACACTGAAGCTTTCTTT. Translated, it gives CSASDRGLNTEAFF.

The chain carries TRBV27 and TRBJ2-3; a possible D gene is TRBD1 (6 bases). The CDR3 runs 16 residues. Germline V gene lookup returns CDR1 MNHEY and CDR2 SMNVEV (reference sequence). Trimming took off 4 bases at V and 2 bases at J, with 16 bases between the two ends. The CDR3 sequence is CASSWFRNRATDTQYF. CDR3 nucleotide sequence: TGTGCCAGCAGTTGGTTCCGGAACAGGGCCACAGATACGCAGTATTTT.

V usage is TRBV7-3 and J usage is TRBJ2-6, with D perhaps TRBD1 (6 bases). The V gene's germline CDR1 is SGHTA and CDR2 FQGTGA. This CDR3 has 15 amino acids. Trimming took off 4 bases at V and 0 bases at J, with 7 bases between the two ends. The CDR3 region is CASSWGHSGANVLTF. The CDR3, as DNA: TGTGCCAGCAGCTGGGGACACTCTGGGGCCAACGTCCTGACTTTC.

V gene TRBV7-2 combines with J gene TRBJ2-7; 7 bases align to TRBD2. CDR1 and CDR2 (germline): SGHTA, FQGNSA. V shed 4 bases and J 0 bases; nucleotides not matched to a gene: 3. This CDR3 is 14 amino acids long. The DNA for the CDR3 is TGTGCCAGCAGCTGGCGGGACTACTCCTACGAGCAGTACTTC. It translates to CASSWRDYSYEQYF. Together with reference TRBV7-2 and TRBJ2-7, the CDR3 gives the full variable domain: GAGVSQSPSNKVTEKGKDVELRCDPISGHTALYWYRQSLGQGLEFLIYFQGNSAPDKSGLPSDRFSAERTGGSVSTLTIQRTQQEDSAVYLCASSWRDYSYEQYFGPGTRLTVT.

The chain joins TRBV15 to TRBJ1-2; D is possibly TRBD1 (5 bases). Deletions cut 2 bases from V and 3 bases from J, with 7 bases between. The germline V gene has CDR1 LNHNV and CDR2 YYDKDF (reference sequence). CDR3 length: 13 residues. As DNA, the CDR3 is TGTGCCACCAGCAGACAGGGCGACTATGGCTACACCTTC. This gives the protein CATSRQGDYGYTF.

About this clone itself: A read error is possible here, since a much larger clone lies one base away. The CDR3 region has the DNA TGTGCCAGCATCGGGAGCACTGAAGCTTTCTTT. Its protein is CASIGSTEAFF. V gene TRBV27 combines with J gene TRBJ1-1; D unresolved. The CDR3 sequence is 11 residues long. The germline V gene has CDR1 MNHEY and CDR2 SMNVEV (reference sequence). V was shortened by 7 bases and J by 4 bases, with 7 bases between the two germline ends.

The V call is TRBV7-9, the J call TRBJ2-3, with D maybe TRBD2 (5 bases). CDR3 length: 14 residues. Trimming removed 1 base from V and 4 bases from J, with 9 bases in between. CDR1 and CDR2 from the germline V gene are SEHNR and FQNEAQ (reference sequence). CDR3 in DNA: TGTGCCAGCAGCTTAGAAGGTAGCGCAGATACGCAGTATTTT. Amino acid sequence: CASSLEGSADTQYF.

This clone occurred once. The chain uses TRBV9 and TRBJ2-3, with TRBD2 identical over 8 bases. Germline CDR1 reads SGDLS; CDR2 reads YYNGEE. Unmatched junction bases numbered 15, after V lost 6 bases and J lost 3 bases. The CDR3 runs to 17 residues. The DNA of the CDR3 is TGTGCCAGCACCGACCTGCGGACCGGGAGGGGGACAGATACGCAGTATTTT. Translation: CASTDLRTGRGTDTQYF.

V usage is TRBV15 and J usage is TRBJ2-5; D perhaps matches TRBD1 (6 bases). This CDR3 has 15 amino acids. The germline V gene encodes CDR1 LNHNV and CDR2 YYDKDF (reference sequence). The ends were cut back, 5 bases at V and 4 bases at J, with 17 bases in the middle. The DNA of the CDR3 is TGTGCCACCAGCGCCGGGACACCCACGCTAGAGACCCAGTACTTC. Amino acid sequence: CATSAGTPTLETQYF.

The chain links TRBV5-3 to TRBJ2-7; 7 bases are shared with TRBD1. TRBV5-3 is marked as an open reading frame, function uncertain. The V gene end was trimmed by 0 bases and the J gene end by 3 bases; junction bases not matched to a gene: 12. This CDR3 is 17 amino acids long. The CDR3 protein is CARSLGLPGTANYEQYF. CDR3 coding DNA: TGTGCCAGAAGCTTGGGCCTTCCCGGGACAGCCAACTACGAGCAGTACTTC.

V gene TRBV4-2 combines with J gene TRBJ2-3, with 10 nucleotides matching TRBD2. The CDR3 extends over 15 amino acids. The V segment lost 0 bases and the J segment 4 bases; nucleotides outside the gene matches: 1. Germline V gives CDR1 LGHNA, CDR2 YNFKEQ. The CDR3 DNA reads as TGTGCCAGCAGCCAAGAACTAGCGGGACCAGATACGCAGTATTTT. This encodes CASSQELAGPDTQYF.